This TCR beta chain is from a study of blood T cell repertoires in COVID-19 (dated by TCRdb to the early 2020s). As for the study more broadly: Collaborator samples came from the United States, Italy and Spain and covered acute and convalescent phases of COVID-19. Where HLA class I and class II types were available, the types were taken from metadata supplied by the sample provider, not from assay-based typing. The samples were drawn from two sources: the first 160 participants of the ongoing ImmuneRACE study, and approximately 1,300 subjects contributed by 6 global collaborators. A de-identified subject ID, COVID-19 status, age in years and sex were almost always included in the sample metadata. The prospective study material was composed of cDNA or gDNA derived from T cells, B-cell-depleted T cells, or PBMCs. The dataset comprised deeply sampled blood TCRbeta repertoires from subjects exposed to, actively infected with, or recovered from COVID-19. The repertoires were released in a freely available public database intended as a resource for research on the immune response to SARS-CoV-2.

The immunoSEQ Assay, a bias-controlled multiplex PCR, was used to amplify TCRbeta CDR3 regions from genomic DNA. For the original study's pipeline: The number of nucleated cells in each sample was estimated by amplification of reference gene primers within the assay. To quantify the absolute abundance of each unique TCRbeta CDR3 rearrangement, sequence reads were collapsed and filtered. For each sample, productive Simpson clonality was calculated as the square root of Simpson's diversity index over productive rearrangements. TCRdb carries this immuneACCESS record with in-frame sequences only. Its versions omit some clonotypes, under half of them owing to an unresolved V gene in the studies checked, with the rest unexplained. Clone size and V and J calls were adopted from that table, with D and trimming inferred from the DNA. The sample contains about 280,000 clones, about 85% of them found a single time. The ten largest make up 10% to 15% of the sample.

Overall results and qualifications from the work: Clinical and demographic metadata were provided uncurated, with the amount varying by source and participant.

Each collaborating institution followed its own protocols to collect whole blood in K2EDTA tubes. For TCRbeta analysis, collaborators shipped samples as frozen whole blood, isolated PBMCs, or DNA extracted from either of those sample types. According to the germline V gene, CDR1 reads MNHEY and CDR2 reads SVGAGI. The CDR3 numbers 11 residues from cysteine through phenylalanine. The kept DNA is CDR3 alone, 33 bases in frame from the first base. In this sample, this clone turned up a few times. Its antigen specificity is not known. Germline is not matched at one junction end, which may reflect a read error.

The chain is assembled from TRBV6-5 and TRBJ2-1, and TRBD2 may be the D gene, going by 5 matching bases. The clonotype was recovered from a human donor in a cohort sampled during active COVID-19. Sample: peripheral blood. The CDR3 amino acid sequence is: CASSSPLVLIF. The base sequence is TGTGCCAGCAGTTCCCCACTAGTATTGATCTTC.